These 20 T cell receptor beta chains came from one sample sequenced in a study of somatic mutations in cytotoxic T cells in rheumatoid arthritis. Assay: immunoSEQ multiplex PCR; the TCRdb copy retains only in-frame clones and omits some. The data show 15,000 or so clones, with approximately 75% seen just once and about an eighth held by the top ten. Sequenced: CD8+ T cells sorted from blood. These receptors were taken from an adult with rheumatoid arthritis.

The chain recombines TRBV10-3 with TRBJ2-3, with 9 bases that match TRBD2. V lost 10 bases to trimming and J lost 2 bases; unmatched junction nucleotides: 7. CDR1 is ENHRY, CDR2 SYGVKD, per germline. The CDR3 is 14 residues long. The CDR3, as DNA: TGTGCCAACCATCTAGCGGGGCCCACAGATACGCAGTATTTT. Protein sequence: CANHLAGPTDTQYF.

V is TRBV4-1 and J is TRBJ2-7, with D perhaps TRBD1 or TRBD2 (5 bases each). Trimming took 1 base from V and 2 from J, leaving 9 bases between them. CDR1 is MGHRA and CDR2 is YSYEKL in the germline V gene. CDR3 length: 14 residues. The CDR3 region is CASSQAGTTYEQYF. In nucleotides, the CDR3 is TGCGCCAGCAGCCAAGCCGGGACGACCTACGAGCAGTACTTC.

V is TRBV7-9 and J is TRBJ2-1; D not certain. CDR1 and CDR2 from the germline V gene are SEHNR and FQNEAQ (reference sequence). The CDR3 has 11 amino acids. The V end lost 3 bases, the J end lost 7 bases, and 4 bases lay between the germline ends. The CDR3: CASSLSNEQFF. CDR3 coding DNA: TGTGCCAGCAGCTTGTCTAATGAGCAGTTCTTC. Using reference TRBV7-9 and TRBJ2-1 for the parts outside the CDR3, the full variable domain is DTGVSQNPRHKITKRGQNVTFRCDPISEHNRLYWYRQTLGQGPEFLTYFQNEAQLEKSRLLSDRFSAERPKGSFSTLEIQRTEQGDSAMYLCASSLSNEQFFGPGTRLTVL.

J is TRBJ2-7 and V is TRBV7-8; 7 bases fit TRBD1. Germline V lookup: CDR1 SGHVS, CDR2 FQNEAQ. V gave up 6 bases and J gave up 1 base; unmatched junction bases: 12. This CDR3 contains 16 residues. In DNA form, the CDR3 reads TGTGCCAGCAGTCCCCGAACCGGGACAGCTTCCTACGAGCAGTACGTC. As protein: CASSPRTGTASYEQYV.

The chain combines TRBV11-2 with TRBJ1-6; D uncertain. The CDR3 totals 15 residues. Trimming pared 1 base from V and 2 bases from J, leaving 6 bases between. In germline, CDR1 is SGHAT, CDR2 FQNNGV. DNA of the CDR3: TGTGCCAGCAGCTTAGGGGCCACCTATAATTCACCCCTCCACTTT. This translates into CASSLGATYNSPLHF.

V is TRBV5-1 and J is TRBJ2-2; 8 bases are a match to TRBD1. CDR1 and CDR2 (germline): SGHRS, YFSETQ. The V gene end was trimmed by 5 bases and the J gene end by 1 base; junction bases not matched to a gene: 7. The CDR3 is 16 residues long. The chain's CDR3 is CASRPPGTGNTGELFF. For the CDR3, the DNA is TGCGCCAGCAGACCTCCCGGGACAGGGAACACCGGGGAGCTGTTTTTT.

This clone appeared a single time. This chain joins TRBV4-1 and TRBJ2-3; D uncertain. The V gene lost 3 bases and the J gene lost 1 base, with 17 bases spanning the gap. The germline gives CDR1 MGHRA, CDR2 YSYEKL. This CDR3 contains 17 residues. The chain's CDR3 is CASSQTPEKMGTDTQYF. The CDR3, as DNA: TGCGCCAGCAGCCAGACCCCCGAAAAGATGGGCACAGATACGCAGTATTTT.

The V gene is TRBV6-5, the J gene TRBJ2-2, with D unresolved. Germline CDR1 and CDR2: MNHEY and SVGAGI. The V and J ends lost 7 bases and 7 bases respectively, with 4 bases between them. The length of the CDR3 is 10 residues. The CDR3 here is CASKGGELFF. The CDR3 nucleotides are TGTGCCAGCAAAGGCGGGGAGCTGTTTTTT.

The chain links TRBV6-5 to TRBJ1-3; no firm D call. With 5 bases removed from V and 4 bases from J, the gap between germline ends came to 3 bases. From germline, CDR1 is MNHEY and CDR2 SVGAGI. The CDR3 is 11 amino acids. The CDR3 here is CASSGGNTIYF. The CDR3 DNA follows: TGTGCCAGCAGTGGGGGAAACACCATATATTTT.

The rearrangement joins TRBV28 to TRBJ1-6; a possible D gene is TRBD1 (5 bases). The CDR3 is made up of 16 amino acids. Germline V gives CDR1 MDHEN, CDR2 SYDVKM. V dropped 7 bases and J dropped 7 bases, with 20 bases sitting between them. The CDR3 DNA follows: TGTGCCAGCACCCCGCAGGGTTTGGGAGGAAATTCACCCCTCCACTTT. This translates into CASTPQGLGGNSPLHF. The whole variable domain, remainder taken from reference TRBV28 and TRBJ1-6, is DVKVTQSSRYLVKRTGEKVFLECVQDMDHENMFWYRQDPGLGLRLIYFSYDVKMKEKGDIPEGYSVSREKKERFSLILESASTNQTSMYLCASTPQGLGGNSPLHFGNGTRLTVT.

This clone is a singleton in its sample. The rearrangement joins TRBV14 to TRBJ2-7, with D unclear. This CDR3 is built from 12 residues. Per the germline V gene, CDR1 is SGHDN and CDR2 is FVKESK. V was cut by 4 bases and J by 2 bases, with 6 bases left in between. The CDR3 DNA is TGTGCCAGCAGCCTCGGTACCTACGAGCAGTACTTC. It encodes CASSLGTYEQYF.

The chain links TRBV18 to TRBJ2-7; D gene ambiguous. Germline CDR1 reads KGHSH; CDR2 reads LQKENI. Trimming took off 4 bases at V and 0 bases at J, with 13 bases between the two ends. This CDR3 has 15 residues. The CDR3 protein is CASSLSAASSYEQYV. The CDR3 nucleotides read TGTGCCAGCTCACTCTCGGCAGCGAGCTCCTACGAGCAGTACGTC.

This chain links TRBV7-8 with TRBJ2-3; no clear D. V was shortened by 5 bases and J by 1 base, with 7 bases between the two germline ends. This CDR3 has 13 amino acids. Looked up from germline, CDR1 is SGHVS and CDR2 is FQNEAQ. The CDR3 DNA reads TGTGCCAGCAGCCCCCGGGGCACAGATACGCAGTATTTT. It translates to CASSPRGTDTQYF.

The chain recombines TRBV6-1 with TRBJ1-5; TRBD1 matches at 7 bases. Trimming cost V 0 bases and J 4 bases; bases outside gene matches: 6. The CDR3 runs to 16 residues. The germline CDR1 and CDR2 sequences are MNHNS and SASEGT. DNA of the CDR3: TGTGCCAGCAGTGAAGCGAGGACAGGCCTTAATCAGCCCCAGCATTTT. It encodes CASSEARTGLNQPQHF.

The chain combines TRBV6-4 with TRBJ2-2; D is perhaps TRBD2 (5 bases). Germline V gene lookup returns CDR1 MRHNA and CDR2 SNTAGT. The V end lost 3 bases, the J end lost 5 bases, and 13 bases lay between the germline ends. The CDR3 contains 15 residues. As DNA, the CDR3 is TGTGCCAGCAGTGAAGGGCGAAGGGAGACCGGGGAGCTGTTTTTT. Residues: CASSEGRRETGELFF.

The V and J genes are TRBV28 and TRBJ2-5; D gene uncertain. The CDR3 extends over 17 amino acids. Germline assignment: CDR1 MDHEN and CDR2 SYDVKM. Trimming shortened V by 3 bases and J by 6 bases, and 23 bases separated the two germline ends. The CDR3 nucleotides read TGTGCCAGCAGTTTCCCCAGTGTAGCAACGGTGGAAAAGACCCAGTACTTC. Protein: CASSFPSVATVEKTQYF.

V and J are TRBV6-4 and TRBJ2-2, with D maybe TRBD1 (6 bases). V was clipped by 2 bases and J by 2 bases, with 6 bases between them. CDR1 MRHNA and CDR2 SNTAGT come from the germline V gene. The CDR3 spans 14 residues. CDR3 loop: CASSDGTNTGELFF. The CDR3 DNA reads TGTGCCAGCAGTGACGGGACAAACACCGGGGAGCTGTTTTTT.

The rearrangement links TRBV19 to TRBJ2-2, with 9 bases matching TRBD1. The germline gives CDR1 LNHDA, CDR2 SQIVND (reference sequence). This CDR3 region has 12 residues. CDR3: CAGQGNTGELFF. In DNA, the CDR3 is TGTGCGGGACAGGGGAACACCGGGGAGCTGTTTTTT.

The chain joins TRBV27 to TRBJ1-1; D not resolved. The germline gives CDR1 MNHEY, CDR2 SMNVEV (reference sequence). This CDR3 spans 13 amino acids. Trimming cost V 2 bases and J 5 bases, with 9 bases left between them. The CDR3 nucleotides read TGTGCCAGCAGTTTAGAGGGTAGGACTGAAGCTTTCTTT. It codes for CASSLEGRTEAFF.

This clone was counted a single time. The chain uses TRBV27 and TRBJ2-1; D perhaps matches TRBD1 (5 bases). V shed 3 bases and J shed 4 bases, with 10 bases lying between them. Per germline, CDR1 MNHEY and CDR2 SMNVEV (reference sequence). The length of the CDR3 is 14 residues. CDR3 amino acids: CASSLQQAYNEQFF. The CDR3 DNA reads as TGTGCCAGCAGTTTGCAACAGGCATACAATGAGCAGTTCTTC.